A single sample is the source of the 17 T cell receptor beta chains below, sequenced in a study of T cells in Graves' hyperthyroidism and ophthalmopathy. The source material, RNA transcripts, was used to amplify TCR beta CDR3 regions. The HTBI primer set was used in a first-round RT-PCR of the TCR CDR3. TCRdb used MiXCR to reprocess the multiplex PCR reads, holding one entry per CDR3 protein. Among about 700,000 distinct CDR3 sequences, 13% to 15% were seen once, and the ten largest hold 10%. Sequencing was carried out using blood. Source of these receptors: a woman aged 18-29 years with Graves' hyperthyroidism.

This rearrangement joins TRBV14 to TRBJ2-3, with 9 nucleotides matching TRBD2. Germline CDR1 SGHDN, CDR2 FVKESK. The CDR3 runs to 18 residues. The V gene end was trimmed by 0 bases and the J gene end by 4 bases; junction bases not matched to a gene: 11. The CDR3 is CASSQDLPSGILADTQYF. Here the CDR3 DNA reads TGTGCCAGCAGCCAAGACCTCCCTAGCGGGATTCTGGCAGATACGCAGTATTTT.

This clonotype was detected many times. The rearrangement uses TRBV28 and TRBJ2-1; 15 bases fit TRBD2. The CDR3 is made up of 17 amino acids. Germline V gene lookup returns CDR1 MDHEN and CDR2 SYDVKM. V was pared by 6 bases and J by 6 bases, with 9 bases of the junction left unmatched. In DNA, the CDR3 is TGTGCCAGCAGGCCCGGACTAGCGGGAGGGCCCGGCAATGAGCAGTTCTTC. As protein: CASRPGLAGGPGNEQFF. Full variable domain (remainder filled in from reference TRBV28 and TRBJ2-1): DVKVTQSSRYLVKRTGEKVFLECVQDMDHENMFWYRQDPGLGLRLIYFSYDVKMKEKGDIPEGYSVSREKKERFSLILESASTNQTSMYLCASRPGLAGGPGNEQFFGPGTRLTVL.

The chain combines TRBV20-1 with TRBJ2-1; a possible D gene is TRBD2 (5 bases). The CDR3 has 13 amino acids. The V and J ends lost 3 bases and 6 bases respectively, with 12 bases between them. From germline, CDR1 is DFQATT and CDR2 SNEGSKA (reference sequence). CDR3 region: CSASWAEGNEQFF. The CDR3 DNA reads TGCAGTGCTAGCTGGGCAGAGGGCAATGAGCAGTTCTTC.

This clonotype occurred many times. The rearrangement uses TRBV28 and TRBJ2-1, with D uncertain. Trimming removed 4 bases from V and 2 bases from J, with 12 bases in between. The germline V gene has CDR1 MDHEN and CDR2 SYDVKM. This CDR3 spans 15 amino acids. CDR3 protein: CASSYGPQPYNEQFF. The CDR3 bases are TGTGCCAGCAGTTACGGCCCTCAACCCTACAATGAGCAGTTCTTC. The whole variable domain, filled in from reference TRBV28 and TRBJ2-1, reads DVKVTQSSRYLVKRTGEKVFLECVQDMDHENMFWYRQDPGLGLRLIYFSYDVKMKEKGDIPEGYSVSREKKERFSLILESASTNQTSMYLCASSYGPQPYNEQFFGPGTRLTVL.

This clonotype appeared a few times. The rearrangement links TRBV27 to TRBJ1-5; D is unclear. This CDR3 contains 14 residues. The V gene's germline CDR1 is MNHEY and CDR2 SMNVEV (reference sequence). Trimming cost V 5 bases and J 5 bases, with 13 bases left between them. The CDR3 loop is CASSPDLRDQPQHF. The CDR3 DNA reads TGTGCCAGCAGTCCGGACTTACGCGATCAGCCCCAGCATTTT.

This clonotype was observed a handful of times. Mismatch with germline at one junction end may stem from a read error. DNA of the CDR3: TGTGCCAGCACTTACGACAGTTACAATGAGCAGTTCTTC. It is translated as CASTYDSYNEQFF. The gene calls are TRBV6-2 or TRBV6-3 and TRBJ2-1; D may be TRBD1 (5 bases). This CDR3 region has 13 residues. CDR1 and CDR2 from the germline V gene are MNHEY and SVGEGT.

V and J are TRBV20-1 and TRBJ2-7, with D possibly matching TRBD2 (7 bases). This CDR3 contains 14 residues. Between the trimmed V and J ends, which lost 2 bases and 3 bases, there was a span of 14 bases. CDR1 and CDR2 from the germline V gene are DFQATT and SNEGSKA (reference sequence). The chain's CDR3 is CSARLGGPNYEQYF. DNA for the CDR3: TGCAGTGCTAGATTGGGGGGGCCGAACTACGAGCAGTACTTC.

The rearrangement joins TRBV12-3 or TRBV12-4 to TRBJ1-1; tentatively, D is TRBD1 (6 bases). The CDR3 contains 13 residues. Trimming took 2 bases from V and 7 from J, leaving 11 bases between them. This CDR3 reads CASSLRGAGEAFF. The CDR3 nucleotides read TGTGCCAGCAGTTTAAGGGGGGCGGGTGAAGCTTTCTTT.

This clonotype occurred many times. The chain links TRBV20-1 to TRBJ1-2; D is uncertain. Trimming removed 6 bases at V and 5 bases at J, with 16 bases between. In germline, CDR1 is DFQATT, CDR2 SNEGSKA (reference sequence). The CDR3 is made up of 13 amino acids. CDR3 nucleotides: TGCAGTGCCGGACCACGACCGGGGTATGGCTACACCTTC. Translation gives CSAGPRPGYGYTF.

This clonotype was detected many times. The V gene is TRBV20-1, the J gene TRBJ2-7, with D tentatively TRBD1 (5 bases). CDR1 is DFQATT and CDR2 is SNEGSKA in the germline V gene (reference sequence). The CDR3 loop spans 12 amino acids. With 6 bases removed from V and 2 bases from J, the gap between germline ends came to 11 bases. The CDR3 nucleotides are TGCAGTGCCAGGGTGGAACCCTACGAGCAGTACTTC. Protein product: CSARVEPYEQYF.

V and J are TRBV12-3 or TRBV12-4 and TRBJ2-3; a weak D match, TRBD1 (6 bases). The length of the CDR3 is 15 residues. V was trimmed by 11 bases and J by 3 bases, leaving 21 bases between them. Here the CDR3 DNA reads TGTGCCGGCACCCACAGGGCCATGGTAACAGATACGCAGTATTTT. This gives the protein CAGTHRAMVTDTQYF.

In its sample, this clonotype was seen a few times. One end of the junction does not line up with germline, which may come from a read error. The chain joins TRBV6-9 to TRBJ2-5; 11 nucleotides agree with TRBD2. Looked up from germline, CDR1 is MNHGY and CDR2 is SVAAGI. The CDR3 totals 20 residues. The CDR3 region has the DNA TGTGCCAGCAGTTTCGGGAGAACTAGCGGGAGACTTGCGGCGCAAGAGACCCAGTGCTTC. Protein sequence: CASSFGRTSGRLAAQETQCF.

This sequence joins TRBV6-1 and TRBJ2-7; D is undetermined. V was pared by 5 bases and J by 3 bases, with 11 bases between. Germline CDR1 MNHNS, CDR2 SASEGT. This CDR3 spans 13 amino acids. CDR3: CASSYTRNYEQYF. CDR3 DNA: TGTGCCAGCAGTTATACCCGGAACTACGAGCAGTACTTC.

This clonotype has ten or more counts. This chain connects TRBV2 to TRBJ2-5; the D gene is possibly TRBD2 (5 bases). Germline CDR1 reads SNHLY; CDR2 reads FYNNEI. This CDR3 is built from 13 residues. V dropped 5 bases and J dropped 4 bases, with 11 bases sitting between them. The CDR3 reads CASSTTRSETQYF. In DNA form, the CDR3 reads TGTGCCAGCAGTACCACTAGGTCAGAGACCCAGTACTTC.

V is TRBV18 and J is TRBJ1-4, with D tentatively TRBD1 (6 bases). The germline V gene has CDR1 KGHSH and CDR2 LQKENI. The CDR3 extends over 15 amino acids. The V end was cut by 3 bases, the J end by 4 bases, with 12 bases between. DNA of the CDR3: TGTGCCAGCTCACCCATGACAGGATATAATGAAAAACTGTTTTTT. Translation gives CASSPMTGYNEKLFF.

This clonotype showed up many times. V and J are TRBV6-2 or TRBV6-3 and TRBJ1-1; TRBD1 matches 11 bases. The CDR3 has 15 amino acids. J lost 7 bases, V lost 4 bases, and 8 bases had no gene match. CDR1 MNHEY and CDR2 SVGEGT come from the germline V gene. The DNA of the CDR3 is TGTGCCAGCAGTTTTGAAGGACAGGGGGCTTTTGAAGCTTTCTTT. This sequence encodes CASSFEGQGAFEAFF.

This chain uses TRBV9 with TRBJ2-1; 7 nucleotides line up with TRBD1. CDR1 and CDR2 from the germline V gene are SGDLS and YYNGEE. The CDR3 totals 16 residues. J gave up 2 bases and V 3 bases, and 8 bases lay outside the gene matches. The chain's CDR3 is CASSAGQAQTYNEQFF. CDR3 DNA sequence: TGTGCCAGCAGCGCTGGACAGGCCCAAACCTACAATGAGCAGTTCTTC.